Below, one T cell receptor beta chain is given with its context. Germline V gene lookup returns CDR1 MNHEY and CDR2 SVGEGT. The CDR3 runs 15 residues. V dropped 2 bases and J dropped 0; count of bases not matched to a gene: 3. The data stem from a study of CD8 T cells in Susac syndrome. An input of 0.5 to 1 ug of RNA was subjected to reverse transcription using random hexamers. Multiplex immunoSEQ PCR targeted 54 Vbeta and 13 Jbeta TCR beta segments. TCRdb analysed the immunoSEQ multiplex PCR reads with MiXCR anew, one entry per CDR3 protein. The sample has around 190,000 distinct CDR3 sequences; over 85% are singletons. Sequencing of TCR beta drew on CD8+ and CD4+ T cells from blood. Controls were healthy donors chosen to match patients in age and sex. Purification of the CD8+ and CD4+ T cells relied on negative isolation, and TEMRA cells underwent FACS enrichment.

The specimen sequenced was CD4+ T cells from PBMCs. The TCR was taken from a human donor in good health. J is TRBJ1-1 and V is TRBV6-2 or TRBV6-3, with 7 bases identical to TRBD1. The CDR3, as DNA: TGTGCCAGCAGTTACCTAGGGGGCATGAACACTGAAGCTTTCTTT. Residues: CASSYLGGMNTEAFF.